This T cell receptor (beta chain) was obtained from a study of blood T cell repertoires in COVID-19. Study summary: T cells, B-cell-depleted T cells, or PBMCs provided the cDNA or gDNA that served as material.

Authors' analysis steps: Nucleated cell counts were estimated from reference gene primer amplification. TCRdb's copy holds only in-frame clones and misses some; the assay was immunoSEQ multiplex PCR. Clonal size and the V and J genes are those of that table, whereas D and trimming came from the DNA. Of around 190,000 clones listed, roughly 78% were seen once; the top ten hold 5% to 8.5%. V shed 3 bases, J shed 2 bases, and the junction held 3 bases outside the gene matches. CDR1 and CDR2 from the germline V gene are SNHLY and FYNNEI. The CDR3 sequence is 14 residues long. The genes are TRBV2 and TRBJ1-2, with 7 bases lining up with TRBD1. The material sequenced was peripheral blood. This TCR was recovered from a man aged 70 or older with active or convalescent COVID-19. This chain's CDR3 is CASSEARGNYGYTF. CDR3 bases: TGTGCCAGCAGTGAGGCCAGGGGGAACTATGGCTACACCTTC.